This TCR beta chain is from a study of technical replicates of blood from several donors. This clone came up a few times. The method was immunoSEQ multiplex PCR; TCRdb's version includes in-frame clones alone and lacks a portion of them. Here the sample spans some 74,000 clones, approximately 89% being singletons. This CDR3 has 12 residues. The germline CDR1 and CDR2 sequences are KGHSH and LQKENI. After removal of 8 bases from V and 6 bases from J, the junction contained 5 bases not matched to a gene. The source is a human donor in good health. The sample was T cells isolated from PBMCs. The chain links TRBV18 to TRBJ1-1; the match to TRBD1 covers 8 bases. The CDR3 here is CASKTGAPEAFF. The CDR3 DNA reads TGTGCCAGCAAGACAGGGGCTCCTGAAGCTTTCTTT.